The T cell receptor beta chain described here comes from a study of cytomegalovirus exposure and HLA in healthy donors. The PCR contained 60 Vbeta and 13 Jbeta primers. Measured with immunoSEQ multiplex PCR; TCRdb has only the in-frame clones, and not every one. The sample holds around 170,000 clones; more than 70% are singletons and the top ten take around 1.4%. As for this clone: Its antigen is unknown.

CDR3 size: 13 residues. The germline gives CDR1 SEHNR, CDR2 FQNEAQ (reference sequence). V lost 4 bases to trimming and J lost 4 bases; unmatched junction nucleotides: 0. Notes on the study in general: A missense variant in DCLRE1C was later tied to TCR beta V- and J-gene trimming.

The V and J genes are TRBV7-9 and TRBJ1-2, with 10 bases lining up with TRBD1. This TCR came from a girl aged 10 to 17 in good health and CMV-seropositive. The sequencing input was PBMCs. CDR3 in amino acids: CASSWDRGYGYTF. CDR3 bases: TGTGCCAGCAGCTGGGACAGGGGCTATGGCTACACCTTC.